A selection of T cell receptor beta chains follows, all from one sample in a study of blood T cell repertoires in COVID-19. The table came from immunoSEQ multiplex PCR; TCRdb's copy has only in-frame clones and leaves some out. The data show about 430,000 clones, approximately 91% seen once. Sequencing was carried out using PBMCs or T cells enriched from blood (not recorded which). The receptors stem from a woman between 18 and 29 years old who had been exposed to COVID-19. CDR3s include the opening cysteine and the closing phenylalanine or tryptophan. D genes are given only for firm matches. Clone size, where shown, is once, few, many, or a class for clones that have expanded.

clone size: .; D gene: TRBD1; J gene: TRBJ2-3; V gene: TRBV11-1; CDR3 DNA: TGTGCCAGCAGCGTGGAAGGGGGCCTGGCAGATACGCAGTATTTT; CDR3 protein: CASSVEGGLADTQYF
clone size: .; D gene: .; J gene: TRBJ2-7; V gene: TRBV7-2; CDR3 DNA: TGTGCCAGCAGCCCGGGACAATGGAGCTCCTACGAGCAGTACTTC; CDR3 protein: CASSPGQWSSYEQYF
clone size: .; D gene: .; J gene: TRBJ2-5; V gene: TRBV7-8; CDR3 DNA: TGTGCCAGCAGCTCTCCGGGATTTTTGGAGACCCAGTACTTC; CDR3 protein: CASSSPGFLETQYF
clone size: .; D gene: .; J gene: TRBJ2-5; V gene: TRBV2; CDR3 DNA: TGTGCCAGCCGGCGACTAACGTACCAAGAGACCCAGTACTTC; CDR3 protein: CASRRLTYQETQYF
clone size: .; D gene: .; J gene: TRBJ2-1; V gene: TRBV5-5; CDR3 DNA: TGTGCCAGCAGCTTGGACGGGAACAATGAGCAGTTCTTC; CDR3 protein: CASSLDGNNEQFF
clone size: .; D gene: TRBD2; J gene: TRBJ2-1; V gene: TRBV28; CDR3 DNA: TGTGCCAGCAGTCCCTCGGGGACTAGCGGCTACAATGAGCAGTTCTTC; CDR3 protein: CASSPSGTSGYNEQFF
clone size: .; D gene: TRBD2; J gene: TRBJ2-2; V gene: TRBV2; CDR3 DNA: TGTGCCAGCTCAAAGTCTAGCGGGGGCACCGGGGAGCTGTTTTTT; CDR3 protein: CASSKSSGGTGELFF
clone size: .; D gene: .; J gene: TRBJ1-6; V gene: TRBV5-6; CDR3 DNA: TGTGCCAGCAGCTTGGGTGGGGGGGTCCCCCTCCACTTT; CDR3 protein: CASSLGGGVPLHF
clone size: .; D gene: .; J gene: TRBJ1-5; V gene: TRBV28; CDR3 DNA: TGTGCCAGCAGCTCAGACACCCGAACCGGATATAGCAATCAGCCCCAGCATTTT; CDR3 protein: CASSSDTRTGYSNQPQHF
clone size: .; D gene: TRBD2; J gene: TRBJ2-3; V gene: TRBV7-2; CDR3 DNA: TGTGCCAGCAGCTTACTAGCGGGGGGGCGGTATACGCAGTATTTT; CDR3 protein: CASSLLAGGRYTQYF
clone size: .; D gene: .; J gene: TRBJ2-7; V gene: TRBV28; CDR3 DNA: TGTGCCAGCAGTTCAGAACAGCTGACCTACGAGCAGTACTTC; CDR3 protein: CASSSEQLTYEQYF
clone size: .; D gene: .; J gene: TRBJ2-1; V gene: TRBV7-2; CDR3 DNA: TGTGCCAGCAGCGACCGGGACACAAGCTACAATGAGCAGTTCTTC; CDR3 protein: CASSDRDTSYNEQFF
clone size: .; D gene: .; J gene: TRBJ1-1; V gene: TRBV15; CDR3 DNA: TGTGCCACCAGCAGAGATCGTGTAGAAGCTTTCTTT; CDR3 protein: CATSRDRVEAFF
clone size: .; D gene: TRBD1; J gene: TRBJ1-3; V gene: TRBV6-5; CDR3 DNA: TGTGCCAGCAGTAACAGGGGGCAGACTGGAAACACCATATATTTT; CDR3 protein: CASSNRGQTGNTIYF
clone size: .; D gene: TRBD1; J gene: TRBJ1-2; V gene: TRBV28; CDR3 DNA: TGTGCCAGCAGGACAGGGGGCGCGGGGGCTGGCTACACCTTC; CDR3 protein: CASRTGGAGAGYTF
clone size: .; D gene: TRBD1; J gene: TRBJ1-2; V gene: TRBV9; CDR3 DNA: TGTGCCAGCAGCATTACAGGGGATTATGGCTACACCTTC; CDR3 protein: CASSITGDYGYTF
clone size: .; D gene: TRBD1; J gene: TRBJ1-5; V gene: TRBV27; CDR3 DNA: TGTGCCAGCAGTTCGGACAGGGTTAGCAATCAGCCCCAGCATTTT; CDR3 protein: CASSSDRVSNQPQHF
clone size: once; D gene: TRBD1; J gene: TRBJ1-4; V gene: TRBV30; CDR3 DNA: TGTGCCTGGAGTGTTAGAAGGACAGGGTTAACTAAAGGGGGTGAAAAACTGTTTTTT; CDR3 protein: CAWSVRRTGLTKGGEKLFF
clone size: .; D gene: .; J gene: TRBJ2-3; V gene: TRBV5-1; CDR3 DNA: TGCGCCAGCAGCTGGGGGGCGGGGGACCACACAGATACGCAGTATTTT; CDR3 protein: CASSWGAGDHTDTQYF
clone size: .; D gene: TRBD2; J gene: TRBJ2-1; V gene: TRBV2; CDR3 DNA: TGTGCCAGCAGTGGGAGCGGGAGAGGCGGCAATGAGCAGTTCTTC; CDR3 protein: CASSGSGRGGNEQFF
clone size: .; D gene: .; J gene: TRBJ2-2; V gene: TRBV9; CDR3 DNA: TGTGCCAGCAGCGTAGCGAACCTATTCAACACCGGGGAGCTGTTTTTT; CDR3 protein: CASSVANLFNTGELFF
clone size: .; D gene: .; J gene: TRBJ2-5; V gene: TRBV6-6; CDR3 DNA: TGTGCCAGCAGTTACTCGGAGGGGTTAAGGGATCAGACCCAGTACTTC; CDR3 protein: CASSYSEGLRDQTQYF
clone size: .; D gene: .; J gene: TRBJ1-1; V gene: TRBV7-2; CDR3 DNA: TGTGCCAGCAGCTTAGGTCCAGGGTCGAACACTGAAGCTTTCTTT; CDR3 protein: CASSLGPGSNTEAFF
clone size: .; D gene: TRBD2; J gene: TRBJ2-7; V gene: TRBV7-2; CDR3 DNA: TGTGCCAGCAGCTTCCCTAGCGGGAGTCAGTACGAGCAGTACTTC; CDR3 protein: CASSFPSGSQYEQYF
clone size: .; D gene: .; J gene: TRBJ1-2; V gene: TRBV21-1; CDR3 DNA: TGTGCCAGCAGCCCCGGGGCAGGGACTTGCTATGGCTACACCTTC; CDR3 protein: CASSPGAGTCYGYTF
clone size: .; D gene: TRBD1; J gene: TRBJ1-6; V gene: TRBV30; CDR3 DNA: TGTGCCTGGAGTGTACCGGGACAGACAAATTCACCCCTCCACTTT; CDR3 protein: CAWSVPGQTNSPLHF
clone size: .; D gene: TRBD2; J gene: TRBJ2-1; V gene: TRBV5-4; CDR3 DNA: TGTGCCAGCAGCTTGGGAGAACTAGCGGGAGGGCTGAATGAGCAGCTCTTC; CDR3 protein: CASSLGELAGGLNEQLF
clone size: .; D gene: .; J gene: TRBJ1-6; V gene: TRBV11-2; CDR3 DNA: TGTGCCAGCAGCTTGTCCGGGAACCCGAATTCACCCCTCCACTTT; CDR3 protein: CASSLSGNPNSPLHF
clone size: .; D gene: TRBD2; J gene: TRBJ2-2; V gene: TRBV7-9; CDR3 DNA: TGTGCCAGCAGCGAGCTAGCGGGCGGGACCGGGGAGCTGTTTTTT; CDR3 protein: CASSELAGGTGELFF
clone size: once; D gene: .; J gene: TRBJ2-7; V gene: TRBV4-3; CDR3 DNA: TGCGCCAGCAGCCAATCTTTTGCGAAGTACTTC; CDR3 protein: CASSQSFAKYF
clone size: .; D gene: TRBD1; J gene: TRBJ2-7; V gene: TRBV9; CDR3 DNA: TGTGCCAGCAGTCCAACAGGGGGCCAACCCATCTACGAGCAGTACTTC; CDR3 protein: CASSPTGGQPIYEQYF
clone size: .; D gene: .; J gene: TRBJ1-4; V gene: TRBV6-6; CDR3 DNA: TGTGCCAGCAATAGACAGGCTACAACTAATGAAAAACTGTTTTTT; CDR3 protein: CASNRQATTNEKLFF
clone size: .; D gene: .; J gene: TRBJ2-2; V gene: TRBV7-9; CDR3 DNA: TGTGCCAGCAGTCCCGAAAACAGGGGAGGCGGGGAGCTGTTTTTT; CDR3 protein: CASSPENRGGGELFF
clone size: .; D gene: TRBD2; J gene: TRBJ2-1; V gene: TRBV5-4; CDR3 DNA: TGTGCCAGCAGCTTAGCGGGACGGCACAATGAGCAGTTCTTC; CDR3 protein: CASSLAGRHNEQFF
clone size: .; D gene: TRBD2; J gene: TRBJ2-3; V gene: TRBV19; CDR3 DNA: TGTGCCAGTAGTATAGCGTGGGGGTCGGGGGGGCCTGCAGATACGCAGTATTTT; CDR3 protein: CASSIAWGSGGPADTQYF
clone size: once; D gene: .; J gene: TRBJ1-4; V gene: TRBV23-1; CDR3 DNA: TGCGCCATCCTAGGGGAGGTTCAACTTGAAAAACTGTTTTTT; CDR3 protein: CAILGEVQLEKLFF
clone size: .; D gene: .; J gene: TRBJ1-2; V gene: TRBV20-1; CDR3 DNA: TGCAGTTTAGAAAGGGGCTATGGCTACACCTTC; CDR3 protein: CSLERGYGYTF
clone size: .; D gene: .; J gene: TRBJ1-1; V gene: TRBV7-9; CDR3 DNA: TGTGCCAGCAGCTCTCGGACAGAGGACACTGAAGCTTTCTTT; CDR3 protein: CASSSRTEDTEAFF
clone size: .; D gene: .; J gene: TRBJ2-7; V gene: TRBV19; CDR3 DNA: TGTGCCAGTAGTATTTACAGTAGCTCCTACGAGCAGTACTTC; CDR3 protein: CASSIYSSSYEQYF
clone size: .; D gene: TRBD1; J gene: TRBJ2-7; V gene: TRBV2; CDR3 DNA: TGTGCCAGAGCGGGACAGGGGGCTCACGAGCAGTACTTC; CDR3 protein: CARAGQGAHEQYF
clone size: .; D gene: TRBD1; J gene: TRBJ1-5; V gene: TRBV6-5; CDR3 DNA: TGTGCCAGCACCTCACAGGGGGCAGGCAATCAGCCCCAGCATTTT; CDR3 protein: CASTSQGAGNQPQHF
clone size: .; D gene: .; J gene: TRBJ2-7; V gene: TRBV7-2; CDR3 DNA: TGTGCCAGCGGGGGCCCTAGCTCCTACGAGCAGTACTTC; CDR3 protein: CASGGPSSYEQYF
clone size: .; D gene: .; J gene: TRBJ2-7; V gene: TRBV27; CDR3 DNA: TGTGCCAGCAGTTTATCAGGATACGACAGACTCTACGAGCAGTACTTC; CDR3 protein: CASSLSGYDRLYEQYF
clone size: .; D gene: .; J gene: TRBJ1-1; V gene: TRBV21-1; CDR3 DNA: TGTGCCAGCAGCAATTGTTTGGGCAGGGTGAGAGCTTTCTTT; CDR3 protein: CASSNCLGRVRAFF
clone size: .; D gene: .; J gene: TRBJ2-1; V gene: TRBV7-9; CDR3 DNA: TGTGCCAGCAGCCCCGGTTTCCGGGAGCAGTTCTTC; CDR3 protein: CASSPGFREQFF